This T cell receptor beta chain was identified in a study of T-cell reconstitution after alpha-beta-depleted transplantation in children. Construction of the TCRbeta library involved unique molecular identifiers. TCRdb re-called the PCR reads with MiXCR, one entry per CDR3 protein. This repertoire shows hundreds of thousands of distinct CDR3 sequences, under 20% found once; its top ten account for under 30%. A few counts support this clonotype. Its antigen is unknown. Study findings and constraints: There were some patients whose high TCRbeta diversity at day 60 came from surviving recipient T cells and thymic progenitors. Expanded graft clones, several hundred of them, were reportedly the source of alpha-beta T cells about two months after transplant. When one year had passed after transplant, most T-cell counts and diversity came from newly produced T cells.

Germline lookup yields CDR1 ENHRY and CDR2 SYGVKD. The CDR3 runs 13 residues. V lost 4 bases and J 2 bases, leaving 8 bases between the germline ends. The sequenced sample was PBMCs, mostly from graft donor cells, obtained 360 days after TCRalphabeta/CD19-depleted stem cell transplant. This clonotype was sampled from a boy younger than two who had a stem cell transplant for Wiskott-Aldrich syndrome, so the T cells may come from the graft donor. The chain joins TRBV10-3 to TRBJ1-1, with a weak D call TRBD1 (5 bases). The CDR3 DNA is TGTGCCATCAGTGTGGGGGAAAACACTGAAGCTTTCTTT. It is translated as CAISVGENTEAFF.